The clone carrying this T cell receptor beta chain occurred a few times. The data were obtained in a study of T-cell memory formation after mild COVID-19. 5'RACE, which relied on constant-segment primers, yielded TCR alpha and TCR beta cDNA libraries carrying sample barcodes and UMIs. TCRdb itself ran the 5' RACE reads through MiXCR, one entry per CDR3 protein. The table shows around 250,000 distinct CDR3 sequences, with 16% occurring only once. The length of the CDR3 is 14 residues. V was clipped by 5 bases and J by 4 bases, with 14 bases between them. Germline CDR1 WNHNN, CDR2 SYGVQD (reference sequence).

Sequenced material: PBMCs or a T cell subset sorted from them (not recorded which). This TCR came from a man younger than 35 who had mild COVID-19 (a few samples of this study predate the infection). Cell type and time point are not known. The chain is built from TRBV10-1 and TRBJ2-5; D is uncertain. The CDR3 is CASSPESPAETQYF. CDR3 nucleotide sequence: TGCGCCAGCAGTCCAGAATCTCCGGCAGAGACCCAGTACTTC.